This T cell receptor (beta chain) was documented in a study of CD8 T cells in Susac syndrome. Random-hexamer reverse transcription was applied to about 0.45 to 1 ug RNA. TCRdb reanalysed the immunoSEQ multiplex PCR reads using MiXCR and keeps one entry per CDR3 protein. The repertoire holds about 150,000 distinct CDR3 sequences, with about 94% as singletons. The CDR3 loop spans 15 amino acids. The germline CDR1 and CDR2 sequences are SGHRS and YFSETQ. V was clipped by 4 bases and J by 2 bases; unmatched bases: 8. The source of this sequence is a human donor with multiple sclerosis. This chain joins TRBV5-1 and TRBJ1-1, with 7 bases matching TRBD1. Sequences were obtained from CD8+ T cells from PBMCs. This CDR3 reads CASSDEGAINTEAFF. The CDR3, as DNA: TGCGCCAGCAGCGATGAGGGGGCGATTAACACTGAAGCTTTCTTT.